One and the same sample provided the 27 T cell receptor beta chains below, sequenced in a study of blood T cells in healthy people across ages. For the second PCR, which ran for 7 to 11 cycles, a sample-barcoded 5' primer and a J-beta primer mix were used. MiXCR, applied by TCRdb to the 5' RACE reads, yields one record per CDR3 protein. The sample includes 600,000 or so distinct CDR3 sequences, 45% to 55% of them seen just once. Input material: blood. These receptor sequences come from a man aged 80 or over in good health.

The chain is built from TRBV2 and TRBJ1-2; the D is unclear. The V gene lost 2 bases and the J gene lost 8 bases, with 12 bases spanning the gap. The CDR3 runs 13 residues. Germline V gives CDR1 SNHLY, CDR2 FYNNEI. The CDR3 reads CASSERGSFGYTF. In DNA, the CDR3 is TGTGCCAGCAGTGAACGCGGAAGCTTCGGCTACACCTTC.

This clonotype occurred a few times. The J gene is TRBJ1-2, the V gene TRBV5-1, with D possibly matching TRBD1 (6 bases). CDR3 size: 14 residues. Germline V gene sequence: CDR1 SGHRS, CDR2 YFSETQ. Trimming removed 4 bases at V and 3 bases at J, with 13 bases between. This CDR3 is CASSIQGLDYGYTF. DNA of the CDR3: TGCGCCAGCAGCATACAGGGTCTTGACTATGGCTACACCTTC.

This clonotype was detected a few times. The rearrangement uses TRBV5-1 and TRBJ2-1, with TRBD1 matching 7 bases. This CDR3 has 17 amino acids. The junction had 11 bases not matched to a gene; V was cut back by 4 bases and J by 1 base. CDR1 and CDR2 from the germline V gene are SGHRS and YFSETQ. This CDR3 reads CASSRVPGTASYNEQFF. CDR3 sequence (DNA): TGCGCCAGCAGCAGAGTTCCAGGGACAGCGTCCTACAATGAGCAGTTCTTC.

This clonotype turned up a few times. The rearrangement joins TRBV20-1 to TRBJ2-1, with 7 bases identical to TRBD1. This CDR3 has 14 amino acids. CDR1 is DFQATT, CDR2 SNEGSKA, per germline (reference sequence). V gave up 5 bases and J gave up 8 bases; unmatched junction bases: 12. CDR3 sequence (DNA): TGCAGTGCTTTACAGGGGCCGCCGAGGTATGAGCAGTTCTTC. Its translation is CSALQGPPRYEQFF.

The chain links TRBV5-1 to TRBJ1-1, with D possibly being TRBD1 (6 bases). Per the germline V gene, CDR1 is SGHRS and CDR2 is YFSETQ. This CDR3 has 14 residues. The V end was cut by 4 bases, the J end by 5 bases, with 15 bases between. CDR3 sequence reads: CASSGNREGTEAFF. DNA for the CDR3: TGCGCCAGCAGCGGCAACAGGGAAGGGACTGAAGCTTTCTTT. Full variable domain (outside the CDR3, taken from reference TRBV5-1 and TRBJ1-1): KAGVTQTPRYLIKTRGQQVTLSCSPISGHRSVSWYQQTPGQGLQFLFEYFSETQRNKGNFPGRFSGRQFSNSRSEMNVSTLELGDSALYLCASSGNREGTEAFFGQGTRLTVV.

The chain employs TRBV7-3 and TRBJ1-2; 8 bases map to TRBD1. After removal of 5 bases from V and 6 bases from J, the junction contained 11 bases not matched to a gene. The germline CDR1 and CDR2 sequences are SGHTA and FQGTGA. CDR3 length equals 15 residues. As DNA, the CDR3 is TGTGCCAGCAGCCCTCGACCGACAGGGGTGAATGGCTACACCTTC. Translated, it gives CASSPRPTGVNGYTF. The whole variable domain, filled in from reference TRBV7-3 and TRBJ1-2, reads GAGVSQTPSNKVTEKGKYVELRCDPISGHTALYWYRQSLGQGPEFLIYFQGTGAADDSGLPNDRFFAVRPEGSVSTLKIQRTERGDSAVYLCASSPRPTGVNGYTFGSGTRLTVV.

This chain joins TRBV10-3 and TRBJ2-7, with unresolved D. The germline V and J ends were trimmed by 2 bases and 3 bases, with 2 bases remaining between them. In germline, CDR1 is ENHRY, CDR2 SYGVKD. CDR3 length: 11 residues. CDR3 protein: CAISENYEQYF. CDR3 coding DNA: TGTGCCATCAGTGAGAACTACGAGCAGTACTTC.

This clonotype was observed at least ten times. This chain links TRBV7-6 with TRBJ2-1; maybe TRBD2 (5 bases). V was clipped by 0 bases and J by 5 bases, with 8 bases between them. The length of the CDR3 is 14 residues. The germline gives CDR1 SGHVS, CDR2 FNYEAQ. DNA for the CDR3: TGTGCCAGCAGCTTAGCGCATAGCGACAATGAGCAGTTCTTC. Its translation is CASSLAHSDNEQFF.

The chain couples TRBV28 to TRBJ2-1, with 12 bases that match TRBD2. Germline V gives CDR1 MDHEN, CDR2 SYDVKM. CDR3 length equals 15 residues. V shed 5 bases, J shed 8 bases, and the junction held 7 bases outside the gene matches. The CDR3 DNA reads as TGTGCCAGCAGTGCCCCTAGCGGGAGGGCGGATGAGCAGTTCTTC. This sequence encodes CASSAPSGRADEQFF. The entire variable domain, with the rest obtained from reference TRBV28 and TRBJ2-1, is as follows: DVKVTQSSRYLVKRTGEKVFLECVQDMDHENMFWYRQDPGLGLRLIYFSYDVKMKEKGDIPEGYSVSREKKERFSLILESASTNQTSMYLCASSAPSGRADEQFFGPGTRLTVL.

Only a few counts were recorded for this clonotype. The chain has TRBV19 and TRBJ2-3; 9 nucleotides match TRBD1. The CDR3 has 16 residues. Germline CDR1 reads LNHDA; CDR2 reads SQIVND (reference sequence). After removal of 7 bases from V and 1 base from J, the junction contained 9 bases not matched to a gene. The CDR3 nucleotides are TGTGCCAGTAACCCGGGACAGGGATCGGGCACAGATACGCAGTATTTT. It encodes CASNPGQGSGTDTQYF.

This sequence joins TRBV12-3 or TRBV12-4 and TRBJ2-5; 9 bases map to TRBD2. Trimming removed 3 bases from V and 12 bases from J; junction bases left unmatched: 11. The CDR3 extends over 14 amino acids. The CDR3: CASSFGSSGAEEYF. The CDR3 DNA follows: TGTGCCAGCAGTTTCGGGTCTAGCGGGGCTGAGGAGTACTTC.

This clonotype was observed a handful of times. V gene TRBV29-1 combines with J gene TRBJ2-6; 9 positions match TRBD1. After removal of 6 bases from V and 1 base from J, the junction contained 4 bases not matched to a gene. Germline assignment: CDR1 SQVTM and CDR2 ANQGSEA. The CDR3 contains 15 residues. The CDR3 region is CSVDRGISGANVLTF. CDR3 DNA: TGCAGCGTGGACAGGGGTATTTCTGGGGCCAACGTCCTGACTTTC.

The chain recombines TRBV5-6 with TRBJ2-1; 7 bases match TRBD2. The ends lost 0 bases at V and 7 bases at J; junction bases unmatched: 4. Germline CDR1 and CDR2: SGHDT and YYEEEE. There are 14 residues in the CDR3. The CDR3 DNA reads as TGTGCCAGCAGCTTGGATACGGGGGGTAATGAGCAGTTCTTC. It is translated as CASSLDTGGNEQFF.

The rearrangement joins TRBV7-2 to TRBJ2-1; 7 bases align to TRBD1. This CDR3 spans 15 amino acids. Germline V CDR1 and CDR2: SGHTA, FQGNSA. V dropped 0 bases and J dropped 8; count of bases not matched to a gene: 7. The CDR3 coding sequence is TGTGCCAGCAGCTTAGCAGGACAGGCTCGTTATGAGCAGTTCTTC. Its protein product is CASSLAGQARYEQFF.

This clonotype was seen a single time. Possible read error: a much larger clone is one base away. The chain joins TRBV6-5 to TRBJ2-3, with 7 nucleotides matching TRBD2. The CDR3 contains 13 residues. The V segment lost 7 bases and the J segment 1 base; nucleotides outside the gene matches: 2. Germline V gives CDR1 MNHEY, CDR2 SVGAGI. DNA for the CDR3: TGTGCCAGCAACACTAGCGGCACAGATACGCAGTATTTT. Its translation is CASNTSGTDTQYF.

V gene TRBV20-1 combines with J gene TRBJ1-5; the D is unclear. Germline V gene data show CDR1 as DFQATT and CDR2 as SNEGSKA (reference sequence). This CDR3 is 13 amino acids long. V lost 3 bases and J 5 bases, leaving 11 bases between the germline ends. The CDR3 spells CSARNGVDQPQHF. CDR3 in DNA: TGCAGTGCTAGGAACGGGGTCGATCAGCCCCAGCATTTT.

A few counts support this clonotype. The V call is TRBV20-1, the J call TRBJ2-7; no clear D. V was cut by 3 bases and J by 3 bases, with 18 bases left in between. This CDR3 spans 15 amino acids. Germline loops: CDR1 DFQATT, CDR2 SNEGSKA (reference sequence). CDR3 sequence: CSARKARDGFYEQYF. The CDR3 nucleotides are TGCAGTGCTAGGAAGGCAAGAGATGGTTTCTACGAGCAGTACTTC.

The CDR3 region has the DNA TGCGCCAGCAGCTTGTCACAGGCCGACAATGAGCAGTTCTTC. Amino acid sequence: CASSLSQADNEQFF. The J gene is TRBJ2-1, the V gene TRBV5-1; TRBD1 is a possible D gene (5 bases). The CDR3 is 14 amino acids. With 1 base removed from V and 5 bases from J, the gap between germline ends came to 10 bases. Per germline, CDR1 SGHRS and CDR2 YFSETQ.

The chain uses TRBV20-1 and TRBJ2-1, with a tentative D call TRBD1 (7 bases). CDR1 is DFQATT, CDR2 SNEGSKA, per germline (reference sequence). The CDR3 is 14 residues long. V lost 8 bases, J lost 4 bases, and 18 bases lay in between. CDR3: CSPEGGQQYNEQFF. CDR3 bases: TGCAGTCCCGAGGGGGGACAGCAATACAATGAGCAGTTCTTC.

V gene TRBV7-9 combines with J gene TRBJ2-7, with D possibly matching TRBD1 (5 bases). The germline V gene encodes CDR1 SEHNR and CDR2 FQNEAQ (reference sequence). This CDR3 comprises 14 residues. The germline V and J ends were trimmed by 6 bases and 2 bases, with 14 bases remaining between them. CDR3 sequence reads: CASRPDTTPYEQYF. CDR3 DNA sequence: TGTGCCAGCAGGCCGGACACGACCCCCTACGAGCAGTACTTC.

V usage is TRBV7-2 and J usage is TRBJ2-7; D is ambiguous. V lost 7 bases and J lost 2, with 12 bases in between. The CDR3 covers 13 residues. CDR1 and CDR2 (germline): SGHTA, FQGNSA. For the CDR3, the DNA is TGTGCCAGCATCCCGGACCTTCCCTACGAGCAGTACTTC. This sequence encodes CASIPDLPYEQYF.

V is TRBV5-1 and J is TRBJ1-6, with D possibly being TRBD1 (5 bases). V lost 4 bases to trimming and J lost 6 bases, with 17 bases between them. The length of the CDR3 is 16 residues. The germline CDR1 and CDR2 sequences are SGHRS and YFSETQ. The CDR3 DNA sequence: TGCGCCAGCAGCCTGACGGCCCAGGGCGGTAATTCACCCCTCCACTTT. Translating gives CASSLTAQGGNSPLHF.

This clonotype was recorded a few times. The chain uses TRBV12-3 or TRBV12-4 and TRBJ1-2; D is ambiguous. The V end lost 3 bases, the J end lost 8 bases, and 13 bases lay between the germline ends. This CDR3 is built from 13 residues. This CDR3 is CASSLLRLRGYTF. In DNA, the CDR3 is TGTGCCAGCAGTTTGTTGCGGTTACGCGGCTACACCTTC.

This clonotype was counted a few times. This chain links TRBV2 with TRBJ2-3, with no clear D. This CDR3 is built from 12 residues. V was cut by 2 bases and J by 10 bases, with 10 bases left in between. The germline V gene encodes CDR1 SNHLY and CDR2 FYNNEI. The CDR3 coding sequence is TGTGCCAGCAGTGAACTACCGCGGTCGCAGTATTTT. It yields the protein CASSELPRSQYF.

The rearrangement links TRBV9 to TRBJ2-3, with D possibly being TRBD1 or TRBD2 (5 bases each). The V end lost 0 bases, the J end lost 3 bases, and 14 bases lay between the germline ends. The CDR3 has 16 amino acids. CDR1 SGDLS and CDR2 YYNGEE come from the germline V gene. CDR3: CASSVGAGRVTDTQYF. For the CDR3, the DNA is TGTGCCAGCAGCGTAGGCGCGGGCAGGGTAACAGATACGCAGTATTTT.

The chain carries TRBV20-1 and TRBJ1-1; maybe TRBD1 (6 bases). The germline V gene encodes CDR1 DFQATT and CDR2 SNEGSKA (reference sequence). V lost 3 bases and J 3 bases, leaving 17 bases between the germline ends. The CDR3 spans 15 residues. The CDR3 reads CSASSFIEGDTEAFF. The CDR3 DNA reads as TGCAGTGCTAGTAGCTTCATAGAGGGGGACACTGAAGCTTTCTTT.

CDR3 nucleotide sequence: TGTGCCAGCAGCTTAGATCGATCTGTAGCGGGGGGGTACAATGAGCGGCAGTTCTTC. Amino acids: CASSLDRSVAGGYNERQFF. The rearrangement joins TRBV11-2 to TRBJ2-1; 11 bases align to TRBD2. CDR1 and CDR2 (germline): SGHAT, FQNNGV. The trim removed 0 bases at V and 12 bases at J, leaving 19 bases unmatched. The CDR3 covers 19 residues.